This T cell receptor (beta chain) was sequenced during a study of CD8 T cells in ankylosing spondylitis (dated by TCRdb to 2015 to 2018). Looking at the study overall: To find TCR variants linked to disease, the study profiled T cell receptor beta repertoires in ankylosing spondylitis patients and healthy donors. The whole study cohort included 90 to 120 healthy donors and 25 ankylosing spondylitis patients. Peripheral blood samples were taken, and synovial fluid was additionally collected from ankylosing spondylitis patients. Study-wide conclusions, independent of this receptor: The disease-linked clones were reported to be significantly enriched in matched synovial fluid samples from ankylosing spondylitis patients. Some motif variants had previously been reported in the synovial fluid and blood of reactive arthritis patients, which suggests shared mechanisms of disease initiation. The disease-linked clones showed a CD8+ phenotype and occurred at relatively low frequencies in peripheral blood. A TCR beta motif of eight highly homologous amino acid variants appeared characteristic of blood from ankylosing spondylitis patients.

V and J are truncated by 0 bases and 5 bases respectively, leaving an intervening sequence of 9 bases. Inclusive of the bounding cysteine and phenylalanine, the CDR3 is 14 residues long. The entry retains the CDR3 DNA only, 42 bases that are in frame from base 1. Based on the germline V gene, the CDR1 and CDR2 sequences are SGDLS and YYNGEE. In its sample, this clonotype was seen many times. The target of this receptor is not known. Base qualities are not at hand, and no much larger clone is one base apart. Sequencing was carried out with an Illumina HiSeq 2500. Quantitative 5'-RACE with molecular barcodes was the method used to prepare the TCR beta libraries. Per the authors' processing: A new computational method based on a probabilistic model of VDJ rearrangement was used to identify disease-linked TCR variants. TCRdb itself trimmed the public reads at Q25 with fastp, ran MiXCR and retained productive beta chains. Duplicate CDR3 protein sequences are folded into a single record with the most common DNA and genes. These V and J calls originate from TCRdb's pipeline instead of the authors' own analysis. Present in this sample are roughly 30,000 distinct CDR3 sequences, less than 5.5% of which were seen just once. Over 1.5% of the sample comes from the top ten.

The receptor's source is a female donor with ankylosing spondylitis or in good health (not recorded which). The sample was blood, either unsorted or a sorted T cell fraction (not recorded which). The sequence joins TRBV9 to TRBJ2-4, with the identity of the D gene unclear. The CDR3 protein sequence reads: CASSVGGLENIQYF. The DNA sequence is TGTGCCAGCAGCGTAGGTGGTCTCGAAAACATTCAGTACTTC.